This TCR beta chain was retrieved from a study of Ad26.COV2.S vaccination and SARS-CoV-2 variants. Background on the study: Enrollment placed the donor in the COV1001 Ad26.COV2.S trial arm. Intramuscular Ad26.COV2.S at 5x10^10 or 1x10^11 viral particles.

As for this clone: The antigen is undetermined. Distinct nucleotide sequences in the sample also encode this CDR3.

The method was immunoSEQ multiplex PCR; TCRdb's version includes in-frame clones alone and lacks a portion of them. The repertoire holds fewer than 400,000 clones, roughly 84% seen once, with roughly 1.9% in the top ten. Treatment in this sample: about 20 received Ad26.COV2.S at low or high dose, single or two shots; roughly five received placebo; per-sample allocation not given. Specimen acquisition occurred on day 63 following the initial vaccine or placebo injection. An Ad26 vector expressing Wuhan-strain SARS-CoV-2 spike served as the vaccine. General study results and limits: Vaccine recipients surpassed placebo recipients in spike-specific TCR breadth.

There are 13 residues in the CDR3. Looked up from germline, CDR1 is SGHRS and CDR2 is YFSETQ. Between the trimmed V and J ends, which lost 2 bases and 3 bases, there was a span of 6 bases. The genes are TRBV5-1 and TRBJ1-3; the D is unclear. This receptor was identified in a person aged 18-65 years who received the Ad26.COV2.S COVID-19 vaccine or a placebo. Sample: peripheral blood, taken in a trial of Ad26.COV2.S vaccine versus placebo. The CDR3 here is CASSFSSGNTIYF. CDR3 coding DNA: TGCGCCAGCAGCTTCAGTAGTGGAAACACCATATATTTT.